This is a list of T cell receptor beta chains from one sample in a study of blood T cell repertoires in COVID-19. TCRdb's table, derived via immunoSEQ multiplex PCR, lists solely in-frame clones and lacks some. The data show 250,000 or so clones, about nine tenths seen once. Sequencing input: peripheral blood. The receptor set was obtained from a man aged 30-40 years with COVID-19, enrolled during active disease. Each CDR3 is given with its conserved first and last residue. Clone size is shown for a subset of rows, as once, few, many or a class of expanded clone.

clone_size j_call v_call cdr3_aa
NA TRBJ1-2 TRBV24-1 CATSGTGGDYGYTF
NA TRBJ1-5 TRBV19 CASTIGNQPQHF
NA TRBJ1-4 TRBV7-9 CASSSGGKEEKLFF
NA TRBJ1-2 TRBV3-1/TRBV3-2 CASSTLDSLYGYTF
NA TRBJ2-7 TRBV2 CASTSQGGSYEQYF
NA TRBJ1-3 TRBV28 CASSLGGSGNTIYF
NA TRBJ1-3 TRBV7-2 CASSLGPFSSGNTIYF
NA TRBJ1-1 TRBV5-1 CASSLTGENTEAFF
NA TRBJ2-3 TRBV18 CASSPKSGGGDTQYF
NA TRBJ1-1 TRBV18 CASSPGDRGTTEAFF
NA TRBJ2-1 TRBV25-1 CASSERGLLYNEQFF
NA TRBJ2-1 TRBV4-1 CASSRQTGPRSYNEQFF
NA TRBJ2-2 TRBV7-2 CASSLGTSGGQGELFF
few TRBJ1-1 TRBV5-4 CASSFRALNTEAFF
NA TRBJ2-1 TRBV7-9 CASSLGRRGSQDEQFF
NA TRBJ2-7 TRBV20-1 CSASILAGEEAYEQYF
few TRBJ2-7 TRBV3-1/TRBV3-2 CASSQGVQGKYF
NA TRBJ2-1 TRBV29-1 CSVATNSYNEQFF
NA TRBJ2-7 TRBV19 CASSITGSYEQYF
NA TRBJ2-7 TRBV2 CASSTPYEQYF
NA TRBJ1-2 TRBV5-4 CASSAGQGASYGYTF
NA TRBJ1-1 TRBV5-8 CASSLVGQGYTEAFF
NA TRBJ1-2 TRBV7-8 CASSLGRGLANYGYTF
NA TRBJ1-1 TRBV18 CASSPPRTMNTEAFF
NA TRBJ1-1 TRBV5-6 CASSLARGMNTEAFF
few TRBJ1-3 TRBV2 CASSGLLENTIYF
NA TRBJ2-7 TRBV13 CASSFQAGRTSYEQYF
NA TRBJ2-7 TRBV19 CASSISDRAYEQYF
NA TRBJ1-5 TRBV7-2 CASSLEPGHGQPQHF
once TRBJ1-2 TRBV9 CASSVSYLPTGYTF
NA TRBJ1-2 TRBV27 CASSFDRVANYGYTF